This T cell receptor beta chain was identified in a study of cytomegalovirus exposure and HLA in healthy donors. The study's findings and limits: Several top significant clusters appeared, in a later analysis, to be linked to common viral pathogens. HLA alleles showed associations with 16,951 TCR beta sequences in a later analysis, at a 0.05 false discovery rate. Three CMV-associated chains were confirmed in vitro to be specific for CMV antigens. More clonal expansion characterized HLA-associated TCR beta chains than equally common others in a later analysis.

Germline CDR1 is MDHEN and CDR2 is SYDVKM. This CDR3 has 14 amino acids. Trimming at V came to 10 bases and at J to 8 bases, leaving 11 bases not matched to a gene. This clone was seen a few times. Its antigen remains unknown. 13 Jbeta primers and 60 Vbeta primers were used for the PCR. Clones were sequenced by immunoSEQ multiplex PCR, and TCRdb holds only the in-frame ones, with some missing. The table shows about 190,000 clones, with 10% to 15% occurring only once. The chain uses TRBV28 and TRBJ2-1; 10 bases are shared with TRBD2. The sequencing input was PBMCs. The TCR originated in a man in his fifties in good health and CMV-seropositive. The CDR3 DNA follows: TGTGCCACCAATGAAAGCGGGGGGGCTGATGAGCAGTTCTTC. Protein product: CATNESGGADEQFF.